The following is a TCR beta chain sequence with its context. The data derive from a study of cytomegalovirus exposure and HLA in healthy donors. Background on the study: About 80 million unique TCRs from HLA-typed donors were held in an early data release.

The PCR used 60 Vbeta and 13 Jbeta primers. Only in-frame clones appear in the TCRdb table, and some are missing; sequencing was by immunoSEQ multiplex PCR. Of 150,000 to 200,000 clones in the sample, about four fifths were seen once. The CDR3 totals 12 residues. Germline CDR1 is SQVTM and CDR2 is ANQGSEA. This TCR came from a middle-aged woman in good health and CMV-seronegative. The chain links TRBV29-1 to TRBJ1-2, with TRBD1 matching over 11 bases. Material: PBMCs. The chain's CDR3 is CSDRTGGASYTF. CDR3 nucleotide sequence: TGCAGTGATCGGACAGGGGGCGCGAGCTACACCTTC.